Sequencing of this T cell receptor (beta chain) was carried out in a study of cytomegalovirus exposure and HLA in healthy donors. In germline, CDR1 is SEHNR, CDR2 FQNEAQ (reference sequence). The CDR3 has 13 amino acids. With regard to this clone: Its antigen is currently unknown. Germline and junction disagree at one end, which may indicate a read error.

Amplification used 60 Vbeta primers and 13 Jbeta primers. Clones were read by immunoSEQ multiplex PCR, and TCRdb kept only the in-frame ones, dropping some. Altogether roughly 100,000 clones are present, over 70% being singletons, with the ten largest covering about 4%. Study results and caveats: Immune exposure data for these donors was limited to CMV serostatus. Among TCR beta chains, those listed as cytomegalovirus-associated numbered over 150. When analyzed later, a missense DCLRE1C variant was found to be linked to TCR beta V- and J-gene trimming. The authors assumed roughly uniform sequencing depth across donors for presence/absence analyses.

This TCR was sampled from a man between 50 and 59 years old in good health and CMV-seropositive. Sequenced: PBMCs. The chain recombines TRBV7-9 with TRBJ2-7; TRBD2 agrees at 8 bases. This CDR3 is CSSSVGTRREQYF. The CDR3 nucleotides read TGTTCCAGCAGCGTCGGGACTAGGAGGGAGCAGTACTTC.